This TCR beta chain was sequenced for a study of cytomegalovirus exposure and HLA in healthy donors. Study-level findings and limits: In a later analysis, several top co-occurrence clusters appeared linked to parvovirus B19, influenza, CMV and Epstein-Barr virus. In an earlier analysis, productive rearrangement rates for most beta V segments clustered near 87% or 30%.

Trimming removed 5 bases from V and 10 bases from J, with 17 bases in between. CDR3 size: 14 residues. Germline CDR1 is LNHDA and CDR2 is SQIVND (reference sequence). Use of 60 Vbeta and 13 Jbeta primers characterized the PCR. Produced via immunoSEQ multiplex PCR; TCRdb's table is partial and in-frame only. The sample contains about 180,000 clones, 70% to 90% of which appear only once. Notes on this clone: Its antigen remains unknown.

Sequencing was carried out using PBMCs. The rearrangement joins TRBV19 to TRBJ1-4; D is ambiguous. The TCR originated in a young woman in good health and CMV-seronegative. This chain's CDR3 is CASSLGLQIRKLFF. CDR3 in DNA: TGTGCCAGTAGTCTGGGCCTACAGATACGAAAACTGTTTTTT.